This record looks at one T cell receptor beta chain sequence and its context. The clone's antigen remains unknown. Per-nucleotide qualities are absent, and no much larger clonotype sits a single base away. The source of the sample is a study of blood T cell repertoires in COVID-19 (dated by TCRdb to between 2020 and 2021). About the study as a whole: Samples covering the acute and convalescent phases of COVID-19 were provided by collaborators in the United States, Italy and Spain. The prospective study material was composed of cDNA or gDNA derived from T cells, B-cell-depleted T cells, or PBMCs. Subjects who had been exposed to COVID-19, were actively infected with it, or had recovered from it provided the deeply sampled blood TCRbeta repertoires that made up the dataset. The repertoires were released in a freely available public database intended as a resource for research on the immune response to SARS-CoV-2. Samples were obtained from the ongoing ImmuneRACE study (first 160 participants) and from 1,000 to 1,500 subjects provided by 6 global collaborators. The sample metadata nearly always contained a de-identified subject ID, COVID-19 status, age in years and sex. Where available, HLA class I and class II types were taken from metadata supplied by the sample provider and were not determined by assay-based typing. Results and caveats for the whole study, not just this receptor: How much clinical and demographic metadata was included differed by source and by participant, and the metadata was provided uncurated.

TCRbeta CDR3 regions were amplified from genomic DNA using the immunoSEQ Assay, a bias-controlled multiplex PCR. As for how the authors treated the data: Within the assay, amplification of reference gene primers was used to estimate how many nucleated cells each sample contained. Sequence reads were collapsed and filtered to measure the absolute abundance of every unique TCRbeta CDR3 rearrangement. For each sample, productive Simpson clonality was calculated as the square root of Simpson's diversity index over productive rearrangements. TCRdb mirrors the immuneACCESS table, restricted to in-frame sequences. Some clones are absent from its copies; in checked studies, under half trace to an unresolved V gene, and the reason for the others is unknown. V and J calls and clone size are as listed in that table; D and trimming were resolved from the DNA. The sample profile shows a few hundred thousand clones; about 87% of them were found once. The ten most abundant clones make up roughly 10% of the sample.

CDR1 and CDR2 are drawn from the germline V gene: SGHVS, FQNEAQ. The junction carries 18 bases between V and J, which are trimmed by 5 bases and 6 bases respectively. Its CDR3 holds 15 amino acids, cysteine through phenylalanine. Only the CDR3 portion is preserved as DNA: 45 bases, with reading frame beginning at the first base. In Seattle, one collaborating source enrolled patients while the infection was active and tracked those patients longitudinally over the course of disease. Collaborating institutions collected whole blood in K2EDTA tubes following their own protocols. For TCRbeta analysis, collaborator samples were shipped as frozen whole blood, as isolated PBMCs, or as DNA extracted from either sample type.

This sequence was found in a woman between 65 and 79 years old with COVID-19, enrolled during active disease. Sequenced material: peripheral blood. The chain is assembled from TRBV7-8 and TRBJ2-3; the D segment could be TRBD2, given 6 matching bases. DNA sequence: TGTGCCAGCAGCGCGGGACCGACGGGTGGGGATACGCAGTATTTT. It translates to CASSAGPTGGDTQYF.